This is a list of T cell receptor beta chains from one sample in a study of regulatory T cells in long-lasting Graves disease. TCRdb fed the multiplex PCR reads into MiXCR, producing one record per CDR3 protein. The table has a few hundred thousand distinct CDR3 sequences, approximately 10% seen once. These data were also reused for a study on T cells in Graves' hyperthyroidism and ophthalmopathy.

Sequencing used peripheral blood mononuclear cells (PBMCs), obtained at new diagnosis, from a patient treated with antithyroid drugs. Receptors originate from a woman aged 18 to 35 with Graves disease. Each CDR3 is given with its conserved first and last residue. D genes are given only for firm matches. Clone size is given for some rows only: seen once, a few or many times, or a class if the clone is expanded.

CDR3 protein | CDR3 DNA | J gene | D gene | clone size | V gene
CASSLDARANEQYF | TGTGCCAGCTCACTTGATGCGAGGGCCAATGAGCAGTACTTC | TRBJ2-7 | . | . | TRBV18
CASSYRPGTVIYGEAFF | TGTGCCAGCAGTTACCGACCAGGGACAGTCATTTATGGTGAAGCTTTCTTT | TRBJ1-1 | TRBD1 | few | TRBV6-2/TRBV6-3
CSASPGTSGNTGELFF | TGCAGTGCTAGCCCCGGGACTAGCGGAAATACCGGGGAGCTGTTTTTT | TRBJ2-2 | TRBD2 | many | TRBV20-1
CASSRGGFNEQYF | TGTGCCAGCAGCCGGGGGGGGTTTAACGAGCAGTACTTC | TRBJ2-7 | TRBD2 | few | TRBV7-9
CASSGGDYMNTEAFF | TGTGCCAGCTCGGGAGGGGACTACATGAACACTGAAGCTTTCTTT | TRBJ1-1 | . | many | TRBV28
CASSLGLASRGVIHPLQPQHF | TGTGCCAGCAGTTTAGGGCTCGCCAGCAGGGGCGTAATCCATCCCCTTCAGCCCCAGCATTTT | TRBJ1-5 | . | many | TRBV28
CASSRWTRIDNEQFF | TGTGCCAGCAGCCGGTGGACCCGGATCGACAATGAGCAGTTCTTC | TRBJ2-1 | . | many | TRBV11-2
CASSLGTDNQETQYF | TGTGCCAGCAGCCTTGGGACAGACAACCAAGAGACCCAGTACTTC | TRBJ2-5 | TRBD1 | . | TRBV7-9
CASSLVSGAAGYTF | TGTGCCAGCAGCTTGGTCTCCGGGGCGGCTGGCTACACCTTC | TRBJ1-2 | . | few | TRBV5-6
CASTKLATQETQYF | TGCGCCAGCACCAAACTAGCGACCCAAGAGACCCAGTACTTC | TRBJ2-5 | TRBD2 | many | TRBV10-2
CASSYSLAGANTGELFF | TGTGCCAGCAGTTACTCGTTAGCGGGGGCTAACACCGGGGAGCTGTTTTTT | TRBJ2-2 | TRBD2 | many | TRBV6-5
CASSQRGLAGGPSYNEQFF | TGTGCCAGCAGCCAAAGGGGACTAGCGGGGGGGCCTTCCTACAATGAGCAGTTCTTC | TRBJ2-1 | TRBD2 | many | TRBV3-1
CNAATGSYGYTF | TGCAATGCTGCGACAGGGTCCTATGGCTACACCTTC | TRBJ1-2 | TRBD1 | . | TRBV20-1
CASSLGLAYEQYF | TGTGCCAGCAGCTTAGGCCTAGCCTACGAGCAGTACTTC | TRBJ2-7 | . | many | TRBV7-2
CASSQLGTGGGIGYTF | TGCGCCAGCAGCCAACTTGGGACAGGCGGGGGGATTGGCTACACCTTC | TRBJ1-2 | TRBD1 | few | TRBV4-1
CASTDGTEAFF | TGTGCCAGCACCGACGGCACTGAAGCTTTCTTT | TRBJ1-1 | . | few | TRBV6-1